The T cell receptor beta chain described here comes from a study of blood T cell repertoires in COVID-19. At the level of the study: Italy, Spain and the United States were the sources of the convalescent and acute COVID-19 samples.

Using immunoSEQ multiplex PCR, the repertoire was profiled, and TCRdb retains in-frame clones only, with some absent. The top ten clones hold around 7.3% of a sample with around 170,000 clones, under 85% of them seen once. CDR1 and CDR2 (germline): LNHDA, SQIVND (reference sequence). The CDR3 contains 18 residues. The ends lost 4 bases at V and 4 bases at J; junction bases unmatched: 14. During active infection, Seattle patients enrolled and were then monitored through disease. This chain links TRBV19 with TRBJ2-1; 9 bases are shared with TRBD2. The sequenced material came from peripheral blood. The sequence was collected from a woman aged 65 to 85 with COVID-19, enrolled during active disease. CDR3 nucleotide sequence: TGTGCCAGTAGTAGCATAGGGGGCGGGAGGGCCTTTTACAATGAGCAGTTCTTC. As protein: CASSSIGGGRAFYNEQFF.